The 22 T cell receptor beta chains below were found in one sample sequenced in a study of cytomegalovirus exposure and HLA in healthy donors. Here immunoSEQ multiplex PCR was the method, and the copy in TCRdb shows in-frame clones only, minus some. The sample lists tens of thousands of clones; 94% were seen once. The sequencing input was PBMCs. The receptor source for this set is a man between 18 and 35 years old in good health and CMV-seropositive.

The sample holds many counts of this clone. The rearrangement uses TRBV5-1 and TRBJ2-7; D is undetermined. Germline V lookup: CDR1 SGHRS, CDR2 YFSETQ. V was clipped by 3 bases and J by 2 bases, with 3 bases between them. The CDR3 is made up of 11 amino acids. The CDR3 nucleotides read TGCGCCAGCAGCTACACCTACGAGCAGTACTTC. This codes for CASSYTYEQYF.

This chain joins TRBV6-6 and TRBJ2-6, with D possibly matching TRBD1 (6 bases). Per germline, CDR1 MNHNY and CDR2 SVGAGI (reference sequence). The CDR3 has 15 residues. V was trimmed by 7 bases and J by 2 bases, leaving 12 bases between them. CDR3 sequence: CASILQGPGANVLTF. In DNA form, the CDR3 reads TGTGCCAGCATTTTACAGGGCCCTGGGGCCAACGTCCTGACTTTC.

This clone was counted a single time. This CDR3 reads CATSRDLGLAGVNEQFF. The CDR3 DNA reads as TGTGCCACCAGCAGGGACCTGGGACTAGCGGGAGTCAATGAGCAGTTCTTC. The rearrangement uses TRBV15 and TRBJ2-1, with 14 bases that match TRBD2. Germline CDR1 is LNHNV and CDR2 is YYDKDF (reference sequence). This CDR3 has 17 residues. The trim removed 3 bases at V and 6 bases at J, leaving 7 bases unmatched.

This chain uses TRBV6-1 with TRBJ1-5; maybe TRBD1 (6 bases). The V end lost 4 bases, the J end lost 4 bases, and 29 bases lay between the germline ends. The germline V gene encodes CDR1 MNHNS and CDR2 SASEGT. The CDR3 extends over 20 amino acids. The CDR3 region is CASSVLNQRGVRGGNQPQHF. Written as DNA, the CDR3 is TGTGCCAGCAGTGTTCTGAACCAGAGGGGGGTCCGGGGGGGGAATCAGCCCCAGCATTTT.

This rearrangement joins TRBV27 to TRBJ2-7, with TRBD1 matching over 7 bases. The V segment lost 4 bases and the J segment 4 bases; nucleotides outside the gene matches: 7. The CDR3 covers 14 residues. The germline V gene encodes CDR1 MNHEY and CDR2 SMNVEV (reference sequence). The CDR3 nucleotides are TGTGCCAGCAGTTGGGAACAGGGGTCGTACGAGCAGTACTTC. The encoded protein is CASSWEQGSYEQYF.

This chain links TRBV19 with TRBJ1-4; TRBD1 matches at 7 bases. Per the germline V gene, CDR1 is LNHDA and CDR2 is SQIVND (reference sequence). V lost 5 bases, J lost 6 bases, and 6 bases stayed unmatched. The CDR3 sequence is 14 residues long. CDR3: CASSFQGQHEKLFF. The DNA of the CDR3 is TGTGCCAGTAGTTTCCAGGGACAGCATGAAAAACTGTTTTTT. The variable domain in full, with the rest retrieved from reference TRBV19 and TRBJ1-4, is DGGITQSPKYLFRKEGQNVTLSCEQNLNHDAMYWYRQDPGQGLRLIYYSQIVNDFQKGDIAEGYSVSREKKESFPLTVTSAQKNPTAFYLCASSFQGQHEKLFFGSGTQLSVL.

J is TRBJ2-3 and V is TRBV5-1, with D tentatively TRBD2 (5 bases). Between the trimmed V and J ends, which lost 4 bases and 0 bases, there was a span of 12 bases. CDR1 SGHRS and CDR2 YFSETQ come from the germline V gene. The CDR3 is 15 residues long. The CDR3 DNA follows: TGCGCCAGCAGCCCGTCGGGGATTAGCACAGATACGCAGTATTTT. It is translated as CASSPSGISTDTQYF.

The chain employs TRBV28 and TRBJ2-1; 11 nucleotides align to TRBD1. V lost 6 bases, J lost 2 bases, and 6 bases stayed unmatched. The CDR3 consists of 16 residues. CDR1 and CDR2 (germline): MDHEN, SYDVKM. The CDR3 region is CASSSGQGGAYNEQFF. The CDR3 DNA reads as TGTGCCAGCAGCTCGGGACAGGGGGGAGCCTACAATGAGCAGTTCTTC.

This clone was seen only once. The chain carries TRBV14 and TRBJ2-7, with 9 bases aligning to TRBD2. With V trimmed by 4 bases and J by 4 bases, 8 bases remained unmatched. Germline lookup yields CDR1 SGHDN and CDR2 FVKESK. The CDR3 has 15 residues. The CDR3 spells CASSPLAGMDYEQYF. The CDR3 nucleotides are TGTGCCAGCAGCCCTCTAGCGGGGATGGATTACGAGCAGTACTTC.

The chain couples TRBV20-1 to TRBJ1-2; D call uncertain. CDR1 is DFQATT, CDR2 SNEGSKA, per germline (reference sequence). Between the trimmed V and J ends, which lost 1 base and 8 bases, there was a span of 8 bases. The CDR3 covers 11 residues. This CDR3 reads CSARANGGYTF. The CDR3 bases are TGCAGTGCTAGAGCAAACGGGGGCTACACCTTC.

The rearrangement uses TRBV12-5 and TRBJ2-7, with 7 bases that match TRBD1. The CDR3 sequence is 15 residues long. Unmatched junction bases numbered 8, after V lost 5 bases and J lost 1 base. Germline V gene sequence: CDR1 LGHNT, CDR2 FRNRAP. CDR3 residues: CASGPDRIPSYEQYF. The DNA of the CDR3 is TGTGCTAGTGGTCCGGACAGGATTCCGTCCTACGAGCAGTACTTC.

The gene calls are TRBV6-1 and TRBJ2-3, with 9 bases that match TRBD1. With V trimmed by 1 base and J by 4 bases, 3 bases remained unmatched. Germline-derived CDR1 and CDR2 are MNHNS and SASEGT. This CDR3 is built from 15 residues. The CDR3 loop reads CASSEGGQGADTQYF. The CDR3 region has the DNA TGTGCCAGCAGTGAAGGGGGACAGGGCGCAGATACGCAGTATTTT.

The chain employs TRBV29-1 and TRBJ1-2; D is undetermined. V shed 4 bases and J shed 7 bases, with 16 bases lying between them. CDR3 size: 13 residues. CDR1 is SQVTM and CDR2 is ANQGSEA in the germline V gene. As DNA, the CDR3 is TGCAGCGTTGTATTAGAGGGTCTCGGTGGCTACACCTTC. Its protein is CSVVLEGLGGYTF.

V is TRBV12-5 and J is TRBJ1-1; 10 bases agree with TRBD1. This CDR3 contains 14 residues. With 0 bases clipped from V and 11 bases from J, the junction kept 6 bases outside the gene matches. Germline-derived CDR1 and CDR2 are LGHNT and FRNRAP. The CDR3 coding sequence is TGTGCTAGTGGTTTGGTACCGGGACAGGGGCGGGCTTTCTTT. Its protein product is CASGLVPGQGRAFF.

This chain joins TRBV27 and TRBJ2-7; D remains unclear. Germline CDR1 and CDR2: MNHEY and SMNVEV (reference sequence). Trimming left V 6 bases short and J 0 bases short, with 15 bases between. The CDR3 has 15 amino acids. CDR3 bases: TGTGCCAGCAGACCCTTTAGATCGAGCTCCTACGAGCAGTACTTC. Amino acid sequence: CASRPFRSSSYEQYF.

The chain employs TRBV5-1 and TRBJ2-4; 10 nucleotides align to TRBD2. CDR3 length equals 21 residues. The J segment lost 0 bases and the V segment lost 4 bases, leaving 19 bases of the junction unmatched. Germline V lookup: CDR1 SGHRS, CDR2 YFSETQ. CDR3 in amino acids: CASSHQQDLAGDNQAKNIQYF. The CDR3, as DNA: TGCGCCAGCAGCCATCAGCAGGATCTAGCGGGAGACAATCAAGCCAAAAACATTCAGTACTTC.

The J gene is TRBJ1-2, the V gene TRBV15; D not certain. The CDR3 length is 14 residues. Trimming removed 3 bases from V and 3 bases from J, with 11 bases in between. Germline-derived CDR1 and CDR2 are LNHNV and YYDKDF (reference sequence). CDR3 DNA sequence: TGTGCCACCAGCAGTGGTCGGGGTTACTATGGCTACACCTTC. Translated, it gives CATSSGRGYYGYTF.

This sequence joins TRBV15 and TRBJ2-5; 8 bases match TRBD2. CDR3 size: 14 residues. Germline trimming cut 4 bases from V and 1 base from J; bases unmatched to any gene: 2. Germline CDR1 and CDR2: LNHNV and YYDKDF (reference sequence). The CDR3 DNA sequence: TGTGCCACCAGCATGCGGGGGGCCCAAGAGACCCAGTACTTC. Protein: CATSMRGAQETQYF.

This chain uses TRBV9 with TRBJ2-1; D is ambiguous. The germline V gene encodes CDR1 SGDLS and CDR2 YYNGEE. Between the trimmed V and J ends, which lost 4 bases and 9 bases, there was a span of 14 bases. The CDR3 contains 13 residues. CDR3 in amino acids: CASSNSPFGEQFF. CDR3 nucleotides: TGTGCCAGCAGCAACTCCCCATTCGGTGAGCAGTTCTTC.

As DNA, the CDR3 is TGCGCCAGCAGTGATACCACGCGTTACACAGATACGCAGTATTTT. This codes for CASSDTTRYTDTQYF. The chain combines TRBV10-2 with TRBJ2-3; D uncertain. V lost 3 bases, J lost 2 bases, and 12 bases lay in between. CDR1 WSHSY and CDR2 SAAADI come from the germline V gene. The CDR3 length is 15 residues.

This sequence joins TRBV6-1 and TRBJ2-1, with D unclear. The CDR3 sequence is 12 residues long. V was shortened by 3 bases and J by 4 bases, with 4 bases between the two germline ends. Germline V gene sequence: CDR1 MNHNS, CDR2 SASEGT. The CDR3 here is CASSDTYNEQFF. In DNA, the CDR3 is TGTGCCAGCAGTGACACATACAATGAGCAGTTCTTC.

The chain is built from TRBV5-4 and TRBJ1-1; the match to TRBD1 covers 7 bases. The V gene end was trimmed by 4 bases and the J gene end by 7 bases; junction bases not matched to a gene: 13. This CDR3 has 15 residues. Germline V CDR1 and CDR2: SGHNT, YYREEE (reference sequence). The CDR3 DNA reads TGTGCCAGCAGCGTAAAGGGGACAGCGGAAAATGAAGCTTTCTTT. This gives the protein CASSVKGTAENEAFF.